What follows are 8 T cell receptor beta chains derived from one specimen sequenced in a study of T cells in Graves' hyperthyroidism and ophthalmopathy. TCR beta CDR3 region amplification was performed from RNA transcripts. A set of HTBI primers served as the primers for a first-round RT-PCR of the TCR CDR3. TCRdb independently ran MiXCR on the multiplex PCR reads; one entry per CDR3 protein. The table records about 600,000 distinct CDR3 sequences, more than 13% of them present only once. Source material: blood. All receptors derive from a woman between 18 and 30 years old with Graves' ophthalmopathy.

The chain links TRBV7-9 to TRBJ1-6; 10 bases are a match to TRBD1. Germline values: CDR1 SEHNR, CDR2 FQNEAQ (reference sequence). The CDR3 is 16 amino acids. With 0 bases clipped from V and 8 bases from J, the junction kept 4 bases outside the gene matches. The CDR3 coding sequence is TGTGCCAGCAGCTTAGCCGGGACAGGGGCAGATTCACCCCTCCACTTT. Translated, it gives CASSLAGTGADSPLHF.

This clonotype was counted only a few times. The chain recombines TRBV19 with TRBJ2-5, with D unresolved. The germline CDR1 and CDR2 sequences are LNHDA and SQIVND (reference sequence). The length of the CDR3 is 17 residues. V lost 1 base and J 2 bases, leaving 17 bases between the germline ends. The CDR3 protein is CASSIVTGTDSQETQYF. In DNA, the CDR3 is TGTGCCAGTAGTATAGTGACGGGTACAGATTCGCAAGAGACCCAGTACTTC.

This clonotype was seen at least ten times. The chain links TRBV28 to TRBJ1-5; D possibly corresponds to TRBD1 (6 bases). V was shortened by 6 bases and J by 1 base, with 13 bases between the two germline ends. Per germline, CDR1 MDHEN and CDR2 SYDVKM. CDR3 size: 15 residues. The CDR3 DNA follows: TGTGCCAGCAGAATAGGGGGGACCAGCAATCAGCCCCAGCATTTT. Protein product: CASRIGGTSNQPQHF.

This clonotype was seen at least ten times. The chain employs TRBV12-3 or TRBV12-4 and TRBJ1-3; TRBD1 aligns across 7 bases. CDR3 length equals 19 residues. V dropped 0 bases and J dropped 0; count of bases not matched to a gene: 11. The CDR3 region has the DNA TGTGCCAGCAGTTTAGCCTCGGAGGCAGGGGGATTCTCTGGAAACACCATATATTTT. It specifies CASSLASEAGGFSGNTIYF.

This clonotype occurred many times. This sequence joins TRBV11-1 and TRBJ2-5; no clear D gene. Looked up from germline, CDR1 is SGHAT and CDR2 is FQDESV (reference sequence). With 5 bases removed from V and 2 bases from J, the gap between germline ends came to 9 bases. There are 13 residues in the CDR3. The CDR3 protein is CASSPDGQETQYF. In DNA form, the CDR3 reads TGTGCCAGCAGCCCGGACGGTCAAGAGACCCAGTACTTC.

This clonotype was found a few times. The J gene is TRBJ2-1, the V gene TRBV7-2, with TRBD2 matching 9 bases. CDR3 length equals 17 residues. The V gene end was trimmed by 4 bases and the J gene end by 6 bases; junction bases not matched to a gene: 13. Germline V CDR1 and CDR2: SGHTA, FQGNSA. The CDR3 loop reads CASSSWGLAIGGNEQFF. CDR3 nucleotides: TGTGCCAGCAGCTCCTGGGGACTAGCCATTGGCGGCAATGAGCAGTTCTTC.

At least ten counts were recorded for this clonotype. The chain carries TRBV27 and TRBJ2-7; TRBD1 matches 11 bases. The CDR3 length is 14 residues. CDR1 and CDR2 from the germline V gene are MNHEY and SMNVEV (reference sequence). J lost 3 bases, V lost 3 bases, and 1 base had no gene match. CDR3 region: CASSFGTGGYEQYF. The CDR3 DNA reads as TGTGCCAGCAGTTTTGGGACAGGGGGCTACGAGCAGTACTTC.

As DNA, the CDR3 is TGTGCCAGTAGTGCTCGGGACGGACTCCGCACAGATACGCAGTATTTT. This gives the protein CASSARDGLRTDTQYF. The V gene is TRBV19, the J gene TRBJ2-3; D tentatively reads TRBD1 or TRBD2 (5 bases each). Trimming pared 5 bases from V and 1 base from J, leaving 16 bases between. Germline loops: CDR1 LNHDA, CDR2 SQIVND (reference sequence). The CDR3 extends over 16 amino acids. The variable domain in full, with the rest retrieved from reference TRBV19 and TRBJ2-3, is DGGITQSPKYLFRKEGQNVTLSCEQNLNHDAMYWYRQDPGQGLRLIYYSQIVNDFQKGDIAEGYSVSREKKESFPLTVTSAQKNPTAFYLCASSARDGLRTDTQYFGPGTRLTVL.